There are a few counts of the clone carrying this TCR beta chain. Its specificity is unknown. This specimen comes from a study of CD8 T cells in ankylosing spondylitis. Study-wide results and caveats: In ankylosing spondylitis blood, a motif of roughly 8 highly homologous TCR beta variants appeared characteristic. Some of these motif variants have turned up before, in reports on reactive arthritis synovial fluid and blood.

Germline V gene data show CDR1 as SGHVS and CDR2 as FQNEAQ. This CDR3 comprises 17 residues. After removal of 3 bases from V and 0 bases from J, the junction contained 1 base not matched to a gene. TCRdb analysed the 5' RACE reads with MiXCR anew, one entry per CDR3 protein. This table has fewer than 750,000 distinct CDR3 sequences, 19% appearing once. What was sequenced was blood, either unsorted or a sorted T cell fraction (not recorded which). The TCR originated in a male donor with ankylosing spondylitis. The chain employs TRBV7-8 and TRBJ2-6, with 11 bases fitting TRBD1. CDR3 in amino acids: CASSFGTGGSGANVLTF. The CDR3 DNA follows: TGTGCCAGCAGCTTCGGGACAGGGGGCTCTGGGGCCAACGTCCTGACTTTC. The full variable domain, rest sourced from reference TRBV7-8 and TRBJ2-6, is GAGVSQSPRYKVAKRGQDVALRCDPISGHVSLFWYQQALGQGPEFLTYFQNEAQLDKSGLPSDRFFAERPEGSVSTLKIQRTQQEDSAVYLCASSFGTGGSGANVLTFGAGSRLTVL.